This T cell receptor (beta chain) derives from a study of cytomegalovirus exposure and HLA in healthy donors (dated by TCRdb to about 2017). About the study as a whole: An earlier analysis of some 500 of the donors reported 250 to 350 Gb of sequence data and 100 million to 140 million unique TCR beta sequences from about 179 million T cells. Roughly 300 gigabases of sequencing data and 70 million to 85 million unique TCR sequences were included in an early release covering 550 to 650 HLA-typed donors. The genetic ancestry cluster associated with self-reported Caucasian donors included over 80% of the 398 genotyped donors. The study was designed to test whether signatures of past pathogen exposure could be identified by cataloging public T cell receptors. The T cell repertoires of some 700 subjects were profiled by immunosequencing and related to cytomegalovirus serostatus. In addition to the first cohort of about 650 subjects, a separate validation cohort of 130 or so different subjects was used. To predict cytomegalovirus infection status, the study combined high-throughput TCR immunosequencing, statistical association of individual TCRs with disease status, and machine learning. A later analysis re-examined previously published TCR beta repertoires from 500 to 700 donors and added high-resolution HLA genotyping to investigate patterns of TCR occurrence. The later analysis used no new phenotypic data to find candidate immune exposures, relying instead on TCR beta sequences and their occurrence across donors. An earlier analysis of 587 of the donors used high-throughput TCR beta sequencing to judge whether each TCR beta V gene segment behaved as functional or pseudogenic. Donor age, sex, ethnicity and CMV serostatus were compiled together with the repertoire data. A later genetic analysis took genome-wide SNP genotypes for about 55% of the 666 donors and used that subset as a discovery cohort. All discovery cohort repertoires had been generated on a single sequencing platform. Class I and class II HLA loci were covered by the typing at four-digit resolution. Typing coverage varied by locus: about 620-630 donors for A, B, C, DRB1 and DQB1; roughly 500 for DQA1; approximately 610 for DPA1; approximately 450 for DPB1. Several DR-DQ haplotypes were treated as single units for association and clustering because of strong linkage in the cohort. Among roughly 370 genotyped donors of the cohort, an average of approximately 230,000 unique TCR beta nucleotide sequences were sequenced per donor, approximately 20% of them non-productive.

The cohort consisted of more than 650 healthy bone marrow donors. All cohort members were sampled while nominally healthy, although unrecorded immune exposures were likely present. The donor was CMV seropositive and was included in the group of 300 or so seropositive cohort members. Each donor provided a peripheral blood sample, and peripheral blood mononuclear cells were used for TCR beta sequencing. Genomic DNA was extracted from the blood cell samples with the Qiagen DNeasy Blood Extraction Kit. For this chain, trimming is 4 bases at the V end and 6 bases at the J end, and the number of junction bases without a gene match is 5. The germline V gene encodes CDR1 MNHEY and CDR2 SMNVEV (reference sequence). The CDR3 numbers 15 residues from cysteine through phenylalanine. Only the CDR3 DNA is retained, 45 bases long and in frame from the first base. For this clone: What antigen it recognizes has not been identified. No clone much larger than this one lies a single base away; base qualities are absent.

The library was produced with the immunoSEQ multiplex PCR assay. A mixture of 60 forward primers for TCR Vbeta segments and 13 reverse primers for TCR Jbeta segments was used in the multiplex PCR. The CDR3 region of rearranged TCR beta genes was amplified from genomic DNA by a multiplex PCR assay. On the Illumina HiSeq System, the amplified TCR beta libraries were sequenced as 87-base-pair reads. The published analysis was carried out like this. A later analysis tallied around 87 million unique TCR beta chains across the 666 repertoires, and roughly 11 million of those chains were shared by two or more donors. Raw reads were error-corrected and collapsed into unique sequences with a nearest-neighbor algorithm that merged closely related sequences to remove PCR and sequencing errors. Alignment of CDR3 sequences to IMGT reference sequences was used to assign V, D and J gene segments. For a sequence to be retained, a match of at least six nucleotides to both a V gene segment and a J gene segment was required. A rearrangement counted as productive if the CDR3 had no stop codons and remained in frame with V and J, and every other rearrangement counted as non-productive. CDR3 was defined according to IMGT convention as the region running from the second conserved V-encoded cysteine to the conserved J-encoded phenylalanine. The earlier analysis of fewer than 750 of the donors excluded sequences that lacked an unambiguous match to a single V gene segment. An earlier analysis of just under 600 of the donors called V segments functional above 56.7% productive rearrangements and segregating when the between-donor standard deviation exceeded 5%. A statistical classification framework was built for diagnosing cytomegalovirus status from the catalog of TCR beta chain sequences. In a later analysis, V and J genes were assigned by comparing TCR nucleotide sequences against IMGT/GENE-DB human TR gene sequences. A later analysis assigned CDR3 sequences and most-parsimonious VDJ recombination scenarios with the TCRdist pipeline. In a later analysis, every TCR beta chain was defined by the combination of its CDR3 amino acid sequence and its V-gene family, and reads without a unique V-gene family were dropped. To address suspected cross-contamination and a sequencing artifact, a later analysis removed a few hundred highly shared, low-generation-probability nucleotide sequences. In a later analysis, a clonal expansion index for each public chain was calculated from normalized within-repertoire ranks of inferred template counts. In a later analysis, generation probabilities were computed using a VDJ recombination model fitted to out-of-frame rearrangements, and the results were checked against IGoR. In a later analysis, hypergeometric tests were used to score TCR-TCR, TCR-HLA and TCR-CMV co-occurrence, with a repertoire-size bias correction applied to TCR pairs. In a later analysis, false discovery rates were estimated by permuting HLA or CMV assignments 20 times. In a later analysis, co-occurring TCRs were grouped using DBSCAN, with TCRdist sequence similarity added in when clustering inside HLA-allele-positive subsets. Repertoires with fewer than 30,000 or more than 120,000 public chains, plus five repertoires with anomalous nucleotide sharing, were excluded from co-occurrence clustering. What TCRdb holds here is the immuneACCESS table cut down to in-frame rearrangements. Part of the clones is not present; checked against another copy, under half of the missing clones reflect an unresolved V gene, and the others are unexplained. D and trimming come from the DNA, and the V and J calls and clone size come from that table. The sample table records 96,000 or so clones; approximately 74% of these occur just once. 13% to 15% of the sample rests with the top ten.

General study outcomes and caveats: Only TCR beta chains were sequenced in this cohort, and the absence of alpha or paired-chain data limited detectable features. Compared with the 666-donor mean, donors in an Asian-associated ancestry cluster had fewer N-insertions in productive TCRs, according to a later genetic analysis. A later analysis found that TCR association rates varied across HLA loci, with DRB1 alleles showing the most associated TCRs and HLA-C alleles the fewest. In the study, approximately 150 TCR beta chains were listed as associated with cytomegalovirus. A later analysis associated roughly 17,000 TCR beta sequences with specific HLA alleles at a false discovery rate of 0.05. About 17 rarely observed V segments, including chromosome 9 orphons, were excluded from the earlier analysis of approximately 600 of the donors because counts were too low. Cytomegalovirus status was reported to be diagnosed by the classifier with high specificity and sensitivity in both the original and validation cohorts. According to a later analysis, parvovirus B19, influenza, CMV and Epstein-Barr virus appeared linked to several top co-occurrence clusters. HLA typing was unavailable for some donors at each locus, so association tests used only the typed subset. In a later analysis, most CMV-associated TCR beta chains were found to appear HLA-restricted, with HLA associations seemingly driven largely by CMV exposure. A later analysis found that HLA-associated TCR beta chains were more clonally expanded and had lower generation probabilities than equally common non-associated chains. An association between a missense DCLRE1C variant and V-gene and J-gene trimming of TCR beta chains was found in a later genetic analysis and replicated in an independent cohort. Sequencing depth was assumed to be roughly uniform across donors in the presence/absence analyses, though that assumption may not hold. Strong co-occurrence of HLA alleles, especially DR and DQ, made assigning TCR associations to individual alleles difficult. Correlated functional status among segregating V segments might be attributable to linkage disequilibrium, but an unknown experimental factor could not be ruled out. CMV serostatus was the only immune exposure information available for the cohort. The authors suggested that the approach could potentially be extended to other disease states and immunological phenotypes. The 87-base-pair reads could not distinguish some IMGT-functional V segments, including TRBV6-2 and TRBV6-3, so those segments were excluded. An earlier analysis of some 560 of the donors showed that most TCR beta V segments appeared in productive rearrangements either about 87% or about 30% of the time, which broadly matched IMGT annotations. Most TCR sequences were seen in very few donors, while some public TCRs were found in many individuals. A further reported finding was that TCR beta sequences accurately predicted the HLA-A and HLA-B alleles for most subjects in the first cohort. A cluster of highly shared sequence variants was judged likely to be a technical artifact of the sequencing pipeline. A few of the identified cytomegalovirus-associated TCR beta chains were confirmed in vitro to be specific for cytomegalovirus antigens.

This sequence was found in a woman aged 70-85 years in good health and CMV-seropositive. The chain couples TRBV27 to TRBJ2-1; 11 of the junction bases match TRBD1. Input material: PBMCs. The CDR3 reads CASSSGTGGFNEQFF. The DNA is TGTGCCAGCAGTTCCGGGACAGGGGGTTTCAATGAGCAGTTCTTC.